The 10 T cell receptor beta chains given below trace back to one sample, sequenced in a study of somatic mutations in cytotoxic T cells in rheumatoid arthritis. TCRdb's copy holds only in-frame clones and misses some; the assay was immunoSEQ multiplex PCR. The sample carries some 16,000 clones, 70% to 80% recorded once. Input material: CD8+ T cells sorted from blood. These receptors all stem from an adult with rheumatoid arthritis.

The rearrangement links TRBV4-1 to TRBJ1-2, with 7 positions matching TRBD1. In germline, CDR1 is MGHRA, CDR2 YSYEKL. The J segment lost 8 bases and the V segment lost 0 bases, leaving 27 bases of the junction unmatched. The CDR3 has 21 residues. The CDR3, as DNA: TGCGCCAGCAGCCAAGAAGGGGGCTATCAGAACCAGAACCAAATATCAGGCGGCTACACCTTC. It yields the protein CASSQEGGYQNQNQISGGYTF.

The gene calls are TRBV7-2 and TRBJ1-5, with D tentatively TRBD1 (6 bases). Trimming pared 5 bases from V and 5 bases from J, leaving 10 bases between. This CDR3 spans 13 amino acids. The germline gives CDR1 SGHTA, CDR2 FQGNSA. The CDR3 sequence is CASSNTGYQPQHF. In DNA form, the CDR3 reads TGTGCCAGCAGCAACACAGGGTATCAGCCCCAGCATTTT.

V is TRBV10-1 and J is TRBJ2-1; TRBD2 agrees at 9 bases. This CDR3 region has 14 residues. V gave up 6 bases and J gave up 5 bases; unmatched junction bases: 5. Germline assignment: CDR1 WNHNN and CDR2 SYGVQD (reference sequence). The CDR3 DNA sequence: TGCGCCAGCAGCGGTAGCGGGGGTAACAATGAGCAGTTCTTC. Translating gives CASSGSGGNNEQFF.

CDR3 amino acids: CASSPIPGQGEEKLFF. CDR3 DNA sequence: TGTGCCAGCAGCCCAATACCGGGACAGGGGGAAGAAAAACTGTTTTTT. The V gene is TRBV7-9, the J gene TRBJ1-4; TRBD1 aligns across 11 bases. Trimming at V came to 5 bases and at J to 8 bases, leaving 10 bases not matched to a gene. Germline assignment: CDR1 SEHNR and CDR2 FQNEAQ (reference sequence). The CDR3 loop spans 16 amino acids.

The genes are TRBV27 and TRBJ2-1, with 13 bases that match TRBD2. Losses at the gene ends were 3 bases for V and 10 bases for J; bases not matched to a gene: 9. CDR1 is MNHEY, CDR2 SMNVEV, per germline (reference sequence). This CDR3 has 16 amino acids. Here the CDR3 DNA reads TGTGCCAGCAGTTTCGGGACTAGCGGGGAGGCTGGGGAGCAGTTCTTC. Its translation: CASSFGTSGEAGEQFF.

The chain couples TRBV28 to TRBJ1-4; D call uncertain. Germline lookup yields CDR1 MDHEN and CDR2 SYDVKM. CDR3 length: 16 amino acids. V lost 2 bases and J 1 base, leaving 11 bases between the germline ends. CDR3 sequence reads: CASSLRGLVTNEKLFF. CDR3 DNA: TGTGCCAGCAGTTTACGAGGCCTGGTAACTAATGAAAAACTGTTTTTT.

The gene calls are TRBV15 and TRBJ1-5; perhaps TRBD1 as D (5 bases). V was clipped by 2 bases and J by 1 base, with 12 bases between them. Germline CDR1 LNHNV, CDR2 YYDKDF (reference sequence). This CDR3 comprises 16 residues. CDR3 in DNA: TGTGCCACCAGCAGACGGACCAGGGCGAGCAATCAGCCCCAGCATTTT. This encodes CATSRRTRASNQPQHF.

The chain's CDR3 is CASSEAGTLYEQYV. The CDR3 DNA reads TGTGCCAGCAGTGAAGCTGGGACCCTCTACGAGCAGTACGTC. The rearrangement joins TRBV6-1 to TRBJ2-7; D might be TRBD1 or TRBD2, each matching 5 bases. There are 14 residues in the CDR3. Germline lookup yields CDR1 MNHNS and CDR2 SASEGT. V was clipped by 0 bases and J by 3 bases, with 9 bases between them.

The chain combines TRBV28 with TRBJ1-2; D unclear. V lost 10 bases, J lost 6 bases, and 18 bases lay in between. The CDR3 is 13 residues long. In germline, CDR1 is MDHEN, CDR2 SYDVKM. The CDR3 protein is CATRTSRLDGYTF. CDR3 coding DNA: TGTGCCACCCGTACGAGCCGACTGGATGGCTACACCTTC.

This clone appeared a few times. The chain recombines TRBV10-3 with TRBJ2-7; perhaps TRBD2 as D (5 bases). This CDR3 is 15 amino acids long. The V and J ends lost 6 bases and 6 bases respectively, with 21 bases between them. The germline gives CDR1 ENHRY, CDR2 SYGVKD. The CDR3 coding sequence is TGTGCCATCAGGCCGAGGATGGATCGGCTAGCCGAGCAGTACTTC. Translating gives CAIRPRMDRLAEQYF.